Listed below are T cell receptor beta chains from one sample, sequenced in a study of blood T cell repertoires in COVID-19. Data came from immunoSEQ multiplex PCR; TCRdb stores just in-frame clones and leaves some out. The table shows 100,000 or so clones, with about 83% occurring only once. Sequenced: peripheral blood. The origin of the receptors is a human donor in a cohort sampled during active COVID-19. CDR3s include the opening cysteine and the closing phenylalanine or tryptophan. The order of the fields is CDR3 protein, CDR3 DNA, D gene, V gene, clone size, J gene. D genes are given only for firm matches. Not all rows give a size; the values are once, few, many and, for expanded clones, a class.

cdr3_aa: CATSDLARGDTQYF; cdr3_nt: TGTGCCACCAGTGATTTGGCTAGAGGGGATACGCAGTATTTT; d_call: -; v_call: TRBV24-1; clone_size: -; j_call: TRBJ2-3
cdr3_aa: CASSRGGASSYNEQFF; cdr3_nt: TGTGCCAGCAGCCGGGGGGGGGCCAGCTCCTACAATGAGCAGTTCTTC; d_call: TRBD2; v_call: TRBV28; clone_size: -; j_call: TRBJ2-1
cdr3_aa: CASRPSSAGRETQYF; cdr3_nt: TGTGCCAGCAGGCCGAGCTCTGCGGGCCGGGAGACCCAGTACTTC; d_call: -; v_call: TRBV7-2; clone_size: -; j_call: TRBJ2-5
cdr3_aa: CASSTGVASYEQYF; cdr3_nt: TGTGCCAGCAGCACAGGGGTGGCCTCCTACGAGCAGTACTTC; d_call: TRBD1; v_call: TRBV27; clone_size: -; j_call: TRBJ2-7
cdr3_aa: CASSRRNPYEQYF; cdr3_nt: TGTGCCAGCAGCCGGAGAAACCCCTACGAGCAGTACTTC; d_call: -; v_call: TRBV28; clone_size: -; j_call: TRBJ2-7
cdr3_aa: CASSYSGGKETQYF; cdr3_nt: TGTGCCAGCAGTTACTCTGGCGGGAAAGAGACCCAGTACTTC; d_call: -; v_call: TRBV6-5; clone_size: -; j_call: TRBJ2-5
cdr3_aa: CASSVADPPSDIQYF; cdr3_nt: TGCGCCAGCAGTGTAGCGGACCCGCCTAGTGACATTCAGTACTTC; d_call: -; v_call: TRBV10-2; clone_size: -; j_call: TRBJ2-4
cdr3_aa: CASIPTGLNTEAFF; cdr3_nt: TGTGCCAGCATCCCGACAGGGCTGAACACTGAAGCTTTCTTT; d_call: TRBD1; v_call: TRBV7-9; clone_size: -; j_call: TRBJ1-1
cdr3_aa: CASSPTGVAPGAFF; cdr3_nt: TGTGCCAGCTCACCAACAGGAGTCGCCCCTGGAGCTTTCTTT; d_call: -; v_call: TRBV18; clone_size: -; j_call: TRBJ1-1
cdr3_aa: CASSKGTSGDNEQFF; cdr3_nt: TGTGCCAGCAGCAAGGGGACTAGCGGGGACAATGAGCAGTTCTTC; d_call: TRBD2; v_call: TRBV11-2; clone_size: -; j_call: TRBJ2-1
cdr3_aa: CAIRSVNNEQFF; cdr3_nt: TGTGCCATCAGGTCGGTAAACAATGAGCAGTTCTTC; d_call: -; v_call: TRBV10-3; clone_size: -; j_call: TRBJ2-1
cdr3_aa: CASKRSVSPDEQYF; cdr3_nt: TGTGCCAGCAAGCGGAGCGTTAGCCCCGACGAGCAGTACTTC; d_call: -; v_call: TRBV27; clone_size: -; j_call: TRBJ2-7
cdr3_aa: CASSYGRGLSNEKLFF; cdr3_nt: TGTGCCAGCAGTTATGGGCGGGGGTTATCTAATGAAAAACTGTTTTTT; d_call: -; v_call: TRBV6-6; clone_size: few; j_call: TRBJ1-4
cdr3_aa: CASSLFGTAGANVLTF; cdr3_nt: TGTGCCAGCAGCTTATTTGGGACTGCTGGGGCCAACGTCCTGACTTTC; d_call: -; v_call: TRBV11-2; clone_size: -; j_call: TRBJ2-6
cdr3_aa: CASSHMTGGRTEAFF; cdr3_nt: TGTGCCAGCTCACACATGACAGGGGGCAGGACTGAAGCTTTCTTT; d_call: TRBD1; v_call: TRBV18; clone_size: once; j_call: TRBJ1-1
cdr3_aa: CASTGGEGNQPQHF; cdr3_nt: TGTGCCAGCACAGGGGGCGAGGGCAATCAGCCCCAGCATTTT; d_call: TRBD1; v_call: TRBV2; clone_size: -; j_call: TRBJ1-5
cdr3_aa: CASRAVGQGLTQHF; cdr3_nt: TGTGCCAGTAGAGCCGTTGGACAGGGTTTGACCCAGCATTTT; d_call: TRBD1; v_call: TRBV19; clone_size: -; j_call: TRBJ1-5
cdr3_aa: CASSGTWGNTGELFF; cdr3_nt: TGTGCCAGCAGTGGGACTTGGGGGAACACCGGGGAGCTGTTTTTT; d_call: -; v_call: TRBV2; clone_size: once; j_call: TRBJ2-2
cdr3_aa: CASSLGTGGYEQYF; cdr3_nt: TGTGCCAGCAGCCTCGGGACAGGGGGCTACGAGCAGTACTTC; d_call: TRBD1; v_call: TRBV9; clone_size: -; j_call: TRBJ2-7
cdr3_aa: CASSLRRSTDTQYF; cdr3_nt: TGTGCCAGCAGCTTACGGCGGAGCACAGATACGCAGTATTTT; d_call: -; v_call: TRBV11-3; clone_size: -; j_call: TRBJ2-3
cdr3_aa: CASSPQGDTGELFF; cdr3_nt: TGTGCCAGCTCCCCCCAGGGGGACACCGGGGAGCTGTTTTTT; d_call: TRBD1; v_call: TRBV18; clone_size: -; j_call: TRBJ2-2
cdr3_aa: CASSPPGQNYGYTF; cdr3_nt: TGTGCCAGCTCACCACCCGGACAGAACTATGGCTACACCTTC; d_call: -; v_call: TRBV18; clone_size: -; j_call: TRBJ1-2
cdr3_aa: CASSLPIRGEQFF; cdr3_nt: TGTGCCAGCAGCTTACCCATTCGGGGTGAGCAGTTCTTC; d_call: -; v_call: TRBV7-2; clone_size: -; j_call: TRBJ2-1
cdr3_aa: CASSTGTGLSYTF; cdr3_nt: TGCGCCAGCAGTACCGGGACAGGACTAAGCTACACCTTC; d_call: TRBD1; v_call: TRBV5-1; clone_size: -; j_call: TRBJ1-2
cdr3_aa: CASSHRQAGYTF; cdr3_nt: TGTGCCAGCAGTCACCGACAGGCTGGCTACACCTTC; d_call: -; v_call: TRBV28; clone_size: -; j_call: TRBJ1-2
cdr3_aa: CASSLGGGGEQFF; cdr3_nt: TGTGCCAGCAGCTTAGGGGGGGGTGGTGAGCAGTTCTTC; d_call: TRBD2; v_call: TRBV7-2; clone_size: -; j_call: TRBJ2-1
cdr3_aa: CASSFLGRYGETQYF; cdr3_nt: TGTGCCAGCAGCTTCCTAGGCCGCTACGGGGAGACCCAGTACTTC; d_call: -; v_call: TRBV7-2; clone_size: few; j_call: TRBJ2-5
cdr3_aa: CASSSVQAYNEQFF; cdr3_nt: TGTGCCAGCAGTTCAGTACAGGCATACAATGAGCAGTTCTTC; d_call: -; v_call: TRBV27; clone_size: -; j_call: TRBJ2-1
cdr3_aa: CASSYLEGASYEQYF; cdr3_nt: TGTGCCAGCAGTTACTTGGAGGGGGCCTCCTACGAGCAGTACTTC; d_call: -; v_call: TRBV6-5; clone_size: -; j_call: TRBJ2-7
cdr3_aa: CASSERLAGDYTGELFF; cdr3_nt: TGTGCCAGCAGTGAGAGGCTAGCGGGAGACTACACCGGGGAGCTGTTTTTT; d_call: TRBD2; v_call: TRBV6-1; clone_size: -; j_call: TRBJ2-2
cdr3_aa: CASRGQTNTGELFF; cdr3_nt: TGTGCCAGCAGGGGACAGACGAACACCGGGGAGCTGTTTTTT; d_call: TRBD1; v_call: TRBV9; clone_size: few; j_call: TRBJ2-2
cdr3_aa: CASSPDSPLSGNTIYF; cdr3_nt: TGTGCCAGCAGCCCGGACAGCCCCCTCTCTGGAAACACCATATATTTT; d_call: -; v_call: TRBV7-2; clone_size: -; j_call: TRBJ1-3
cdr3_aa: CASSSRQGPDQPQHF; cdr3_nt: TGTGCCAGCTCATCGAGACAGGGACCAGATCAGCCCCAGCATTTT; d_call: TRBD1; v_call: TRBV18; clone_size: -; j_call: TRBJ1-5
cdr3_aa: CASSLVSSGGMYEQYF; cdr3_nt: TGTGCCAGCAGCTTAGTGTCTAGCGGGGGTATGTACGAGCAGTACTTC; d_call: TRBD2; v_call: TRBV11-2; clone_size: -; j_call: TRBJ2-7
cdr3_aa: CASSYKGALYNEQFF; cdr3_nt: TGTGCCAGCAGTTACAAGGGGGCTCTCTACAATGAGCAGTTCTTC; d_call: TRBD1; v_call: TRBV6-5; clone_size: -; j_call: TRBJ2-1
cdr3_aa: CASSYLGSYEQYF; cdr3_nt: TGTGCCAGCAGTTACTTAGGGAGCTACGAGCAGTACTTC; d_call: -; v_call: TRBV6-2/TRBV6-3; clone_size: -; j_call: TRBJ2-7
cdr3_aa: CAISGGTSGTYEQYF; cdr3_nt: TGTGCCATCAGTGGGGGGACTAGCGGAACCTACGAGCAGTACTTC; d_call: TRBD2; v_call: TRBV10-3; clone_size: -; j_call: TRBJ2-7
cdr3_aa: CASRDSGVFAEQYF; cdr3_nt: TGTGCCAGCAGGGACTCGGGAGTTTTTGCCGAGCAGTACTTC; d_call: -; v_call: TRBV6-6; clone_size: -; j_call: TRBJ2-7
cdr3_aa: CASSGSTSGLTDTQYF; cdr3_nt: TGCGCCAGCAGTGGATCGACTAGCGGGTTAACAGATACGCAGTATTTT; d_call: TRBD2; v_call: TRBV10-1; clone_size: -; j_call: TRBJ2-3
cdr3_aa: CASSSSGRKETQYF; cdr3_nt: TGTGCCAGCAGCTCGAGCGGGAGAAAAGAGACCCAGTACTTC; d_call: TRBD2; v_call: TRBV2; clone_size: -; j_call: TRBJ2-5
cdr3_aa: CASSQLTGDYLYGYTF; cdr3_nt: TGCGCCAGCAGCCAGTTGACAGGGGACTACCTCTATGGCTACACCTTC; d_call: TRBD1; v_call: TRBV4-3; clone_size: -; j_call: TRBJ1-2
cdr3_aa: CASSITGQGNTGELFF; cdr3_nt: TGCGCCAGCAGCATCACGGGACAGGGGAACACCGGGGAGCTGTTTTTT; d_call: TRBD1; v_call: TRBV5-1; clone_size: few; j_call: TRBJ2-2
cdr3_aa: CASVVKLAGGPDSGTQYF; cdr3_nt: TGTGCCAGCGTGGTTAAACTGGCGGGAGGGCCGGATTCGGGTACGCAGTATTTT; d_call: TRBD2; v_call: TRBV2; clone_size: once; j_call: TRBJ2-3